This T cell receptor (beta chain) was captured by sequencing in a study of metastatic and nonmetastatic thyroid tumors. Whole-study context: Peripheral blood and tumor or nodule samples from malignant and benign thyroid patients were compared. Study results and limitations: Reports indicated that malignant thyroid tumors showed significantly higher TCR beta diversity than benign nodules did, in blood and tumor.

No patient received treatment before thyroid surgery. Losses at the gene ends were 7 bases for V and 4 bases for J; bases not matched to a gene: 10. This CDR3 contains 15 residues. Germline V gives CDR1 MNHNS, CDR2 SASEGT. MiXCR re-clonotyped the PCR reads for TCRdb. Of 30,000 to 35,000 clones in the sample, about a fifth are singletons; the top ten hold roughly 3.1%. At least ten counts were recorded for this clone. What it binds is not known. Input material: tumor tissue. The source of this sequence is a male donor with papillary thyroid cancer or a benign thyroid nodule (not recorded which). Some clones in this sample may be carry-over from other donors' samples. The V gene is TRBV6-1, the J gene TRBJ1-5; 7 positions match TRBD1. The CDR3 reads CASTPGDSTNQPQHF. The CDR3 DNA is TGTGCCAGCACCCCGGGGGACAGCACAAATCAGCCCCAGCATTTT.